The 16 T cell receptor beta chains listed next were all sequenced from one sample in a study of early T cells in non-severe SARS-CoV-2 infection. TCRdb called the 5' RACE reads again in MiXCR, with one record for every CDR3 protein. This repertoire shows roughly 75,000 distinct CDR3 sequences, roughly 12% found once; its top ten account for around 3.6%. The sequenced material came from whole blood. All receptors come from an adult who was a healthcare worker with PCR-confirmed SARS-CoV-2 infection or an uninfected control (not recorded which).

This clonotype occurred many times. The chain is built from TRBV20-1 and TRBJ2-1; a weak D match, TRBD2 (6 bases). CDR1 is DFQATT and CDR2 is SNEGSKA in the germline V gene (reference sequence). Between the trimmed V and J ends, which lost 0 bases and 6 bases, there was a span of 12 bases. The CDR3 is made up of 14 amino acids. For the CDR3, the DNA is TGCAGTGCTAGAGATCCGGGAGCGGGCAATGAGCAGTTCTTC. It yields the protein CSARDPGAGNEQFF.

Only a few counts were recorded for this clonotype. The chain combines TRBV28 with TRBJ2-3; D gene uncertain. The V and J ends lost 8 bases and 4 bases respectively, with 10 bases between them. The CDR3 has 12 amino acids. Germline V lookup: CDR1 MDHEN, CDR2 SYDVKM. CDR3 residues: CASVGRADTQYF. The CDR3 DNA is TGTGCCAGCGTCGGAAGGGCAGATACGCAGTATTTT.

This clonotype has only a few counts. V and J are TRBV28 and TRBJ2-5; 10 bases are a match to TRBD1. CDR1 MDHEN and CDR2 SYDVKM come from the germline V gene. With V trimmed by 5 bases and J by 2 bases, 5 bases remained unmatched. This CDR3 is built from 15 residues. CDR3 sequence reads: CASSIPGQGQETQYF. The CDR3 DNA is TGTGCCAGCAGTATCCCGGGACAGGGGCAAGAGACCCAGTACTTC.

The chain couples TRBV15 to TRBJ2-3, with 7 bases aligning to TRBD2. There are 16 residues in the CDR3. The ends lost 0 bases at V and 4 bases at J; junction bases unmatched: 7. Germline CDR1 reads LNHNV; CDR2 reads YYDKDF (reference sequence). CDR3 sequence reads: CATSREIVGGADTQYF. As DNA, the CDR3 is TGTGCCACCAGCAGAGAGATCGTGGGAGGGGCAGATACGCAGTATTTT.

Ten or more counts support this clonotype. This chain joins TRBV28 and TRBJ2-7; D possibly corresponds to TRBD1 (6 bases). The length of the CDR3 is 12 residues. CDR1 and CDR2 (germline): MDHEN, SYDVKM. Trimming took 2 bases from V and 5 from J, leaving 7 bases between them. CDR3 region: CASSLRGNEQYF. Written as DNA, the CDR3 is TGTGCCAGCAGTTTAAGGGGGAACGAGCAGTACTTC.

This clonotype was recorded many times. The chain has TRBV29-1 and TRBJ2-3; TRBD2 agrees at 9 bases. CDR1 is SQVTM and CDR2 is ANQGSEA in the germline V gene. V gave up 4 bases and J gave up 4 bases; unmatched junction bases: 6. The CDR3 consists of 14 residues. DNA of the CDR3: TGCAGCGTTGTGGGCGGGAGGGGTGCAGATACGCAGTATTTT. It translates to CSVVGGRGADTQYF.

V gene TRBV7-6 combines with J gene TRBJ2-7; 8 positions match TRBD1. Unmatched junction bases numbered 12, after V lost 1 base and J lost 4 bases. This CDR3 comprises 17 residues. Germline V gene lookup returns CDR1 SGHVS and CDR2 FNYEAQ. The CDR3 spells CASSLEVPGTGLYEQYF. The CDR3 DNA is TGTGCCAGCAGCTTAGAGGTTCCCGGGACAGGTCTGTACGAGCAGTACTTC. The full variable domain, its missing parts supplied by reference TRBV7-6 and TRBJ2-7, is GAGVSQSPRYKVTKRGQDVALRCDPISGHVSLYWYRQALGQGPEFLTYFNYEAQQDKSGLPNDRFSAERPEGSISTLTIQRTEQRDSAMYRCASSLEVPGTGLYEQYFGPGTRLTVT.

This clonotype was recorded many times. The chain joins TRBV19 to TRBJ2-3; maybe TRBD1 (6 bases). Germline CDR1 is LNHDA and CDR2 is SQIVND (reference sequence). The CDR3 has 15 residues. Deletions cut 5 bases from V and 6 bases from J, with 18 bases between. The CDR3 reads CASSPRQARRDTQYF. Written as DNA, the CDR3 is TGTGCCAGTAGTCCCCGACAGGCCCGTCGGGATACGCAGTATTTT.

Many counts were recorded for this clonotype. The CDR3 region is CASKDSYQPQHF. The CDR3, as DNA: TGTGCCAGCAAAGACAGCTACCAGCCCCAGCATTTT. The V call is TRBV12-3 or TRBV12-4, the J call TRBJ1-5, with a weak D call TRBD1 (5 bases). The CDR3 is 12 amino acids. V was trimmed by 7 bases and J by 7 bases, leaving 11 bases between them.

This clonotype came up a few times. CDR3 in amino acids: CASSKSGGSTDTQYF. DNA of the CDR3: TGCGCCAGCAGCAAAAGCGGGGGTAGCACAGATACGCAGTATTTT. The rearrangement uses TRBV5-1 and TRBJ2-3, with 8 positions matching TRBD2. The CDR3 is 15 amino acids. The germline gives CDR1 SGHRS, CDR2 YFSETQ. V trimming: 4 bases; J trimming: 0 bases; junction bases outside the gene matches: 4.

In DNA form, the CDR3 reads TGTGCCAGCAGCTGGAGGACAGGGGTAAATGAGCAGTTCTTC. Amino acids: CASSWRTGVNEQFF. The chain uses TRBV7-8 and TRBJ2-1, with TRBD1 identical over 9 bases. With V trimmed by 4 bases and J by 7 bases, 5 bases remained unmatched. The CDR3 totals 14 residues. CDR1 is SGHVS and CDR2 is FQNEAQ in the germline V gene.

This clonotype has more than one count but fewer than ten. This sequence joins TRBV28 and TRBJ2-3, with 12 bases identical to TRBD2. The germline gives CDR1 MDHEN, CDR2 SYDVKM. The CDR3 is made up of 15 amino acids. With 8 bases clipped from V and 3 bases from J, the junction kept 6 bases outside the gene matches. DNA for the CDR3: TGTGCCAGCGGCCTCCTAGCGGGAGGGACAGATACGCAGTATTTT. Its protein product is CASGLLAGGTDTQYF.

V usage is TRBV15 and J usage is TRBJ2-3, with D possibly being TRBD1 (6 bases). Germline CDR1 LNHNV, CDR2 YYDKDF (reference sequence). The CDR3 has 17 amino acids. Trimming took off 0 bases at V and 2 bases at J, with 15 bases between the two ends. CDR3 protein: CATSRDGRGSPTDTQYF. CDR3 sequence (DNA): TGTGCCACCAGCAGAGATGGCAGGGGATCGCCCACAGATACGCAGTATTTT.

The chain uses TRBV5-4 and TRBJ2-1; 14 nucleotides match TRBD2. This CDR3 region has 16 residues. Trimming at V came to 4 bases and at J to 7 bases, leaving 7 bases not matched to a gene. The germline V gene encodes CDR1 SGHNT and CDR2 YYREEE (reference sequence). CDR3 loop: CASSTGGTSGRNEQFF. For the CDR3, the DNA is TGTGCCAGCAGCACTGGCGGGACTAGCGGGAGAAATGAGCAGTTCTTC. The whole variable domain, remainder taken from reference TRBV5-4 and TRBJ2-1, is ETGVTQSPTHLIKTRGQQVTLRCSSQSGHNTVSWYQQALGQGPQFIFQYYREEENGRGNFPPRFSGLQFPNYSSELNVNALELDDSALYLCASSTGGTSGRNEQFFGPGTRLTVL.

A remark on this clonotype: At one end, the junction sequence differs from germline, possibly due to a read error. V and J are TRBV20-1 and TRBJ1-4, with D uncertain. CDR1 and CDR2 (germline): DFQATT, SNEGSKA (reference sequence). The CDR3 length is 14 residues. For the CDR3, the DNA is TGCAGTGCTCCCCAGCTGGAGAGTGGAGAAAAACTTTTTTTT. It specifies CSAPQLESGEKLFF.

The chain uses TRBV20-1 and TRBJ2-3; perhaps TRBD1 as D (6 bases). The CDR3 extends over 17 amino acids. Trimming took 5 bases from V and 2 from J, leaving 23 bases between them. Looked up from germline, CDR1 is DFQATT and CDR2 is SNEGSKA (reference sequence). The CDR3 spells CSAESHRVLRTTDTQYF. CDR3 in DNA: TGCAGTGCTGAATCCCACAGGGTCTTGCGGACCACAGATACGCAGTATTTT.